The 7 T cell receptor beta chains presented below share a single source sample, sequenced in a study of human thymus T cells. Only in-frame clones appear in the TCRdb table, and some are missing; sequencing was by immunoSEQ multiplex PCR. The table has roughly 120,000 clones, around 94% seen once. Corrective heart surgery yielded the resections from which the thymus tissue came. The specimen sequenced was thymus tissue. The receptors were gathered from a boy younger than two with a congenital heart defect but otherwise immunologically healthy.

This chain uses TRBV10-1 with TRBJ1-1, with unresolved D. V gave up 3 bases and J gave up 1 base, with 6 bases separating them. The CDR3 has 13 amino acids. Germline lookup yields CDR1 WNHNN and CDR2 SYGVQD (reference sequence). CDR3 bases: TGCGCCAGCAGTGACAATGCGAACACTGAAGCTTTCTTT. This gives the protein CASSDNANTEAFF.

The chain combines TRBV5-6 with TRBJ1-4; 9 bases fit TRBD1. V lost 3 bases, J lost 7 bases, and 10 bases stayed unmatched. Germline CDR1 reads SGHDT; CDR2 reads YYEEEE. The CDR3 spans 16 residues. The CDR3 spells CASSSYRGRLAEKLFF. CDR3 nucleotide sequence: TGTGCCAGCAGCTCCTACAGGGGGCGCTTGGCTGAAAAACTGTTTTTT. Full variable domain (remainder filled in from reference TRBV5-6 and TRBJ1-4): DAGVTQSPTHLIKTRGQQVTLRCSPKSGHDTVSWYQQALGQGPQFIFQYYEEEERQRGNFPDRFSGHQFPNYSSELNVNALLLGDSALYLCASSSYRGRLAEKLFFGSGTQLSVL.

The J gene is TRBJ2-2, the V gene TRBV4-2; 7 bases fit TRBD2. This CDR3 region has 16 residues. CDR1 and CDR2 (germline): LGHNA, YNFKEQ. The V segment lost 3 bases and the J segment 0 bases; nucleotides outside the gene matches: 4. CDR3 residues: CASSHGGTPNTGELFF. CDR3 nucleotides: TGTGCCAGCAGCCACGGGGGGACTCCGAACACCGGGGAGCTGTTTTTT.

For the CDR3, the DNA is TGTGCCAGCGTGGGGAGGGAGGGTTTCGGGGAGACCCAGTACTTC. This gives the protein CASVGREGFGETQYF. The J gene is TRBJ2-5, the V gene TRBV2; 7 bases are a match to TRBD2. The length of the CDR3 is 15 residues. With V trimmed by 8 bases and J by 5 bases, 14 bases remained unmatched. Germline CDR1 and CDR2: SNHLY and FYNNEI.

J is TRBJ2-7 and V is TRBV7-9, with 8 bases aligning to TRBD2. J lost 5 bases, V lost 1 base, and 16 bases had no gene match. This CDR3 spans 18 amino acids. The germline V gene has CDR1 SEHNR and CDR2 FQNEAQ (reference sequence). The CDR3 nucleotides are TGTGCCAGCAGCTTAGGGGCAGGGGTCACGGGGGGGCCCCACGAGCAGTACTTC. This gives the protein CASSLGAGVTGGPHEQYF.

The chain links TRBV19 to TRBJ1-2, with no clear D. Germline V CDR1 and CDR2: LNHDA, SQIVND (reference sequence). This CDR3 spans 15 amino acids. Deletions cut 0 bases from V and 8 bases from J, with 16 bases between. This CDR3 is CASSIDNSRERGYTF. The CDR3 nucleotides are TGTGCCAGTAGTATAGATAATTCTAGGGAGAGGGGCTACACCTTC. Full variable domain (rest looked up from reference TRBV19 and TRBJ1-2): DGGITQSPKYLFRKEGQNVTLSCEQNLNHDAMYWYRQDPGQGLRLIYYSQIVNDFQKGDIAEGYSVSREKKESFPLTVTSAQKNPTAFYLCASSIDNSRERGYTFGSGTRLTVV.

This rearrangement joins TRBV10-3 to TRBJ2-3; 11 bases map to TRBD2. With V trimmed by 3 bases and J by 3 bases, 5 bases remained unmatched. Per germline, CDR1 ENHRY and CDR2 SYGVKD. The CDR3 length is 16 residues. DNA of the CDR3: TGTGCCATCAGTGATACCGGGACTAGCGGTACAGATACGCAGTATTTT. Its protein is CAISDTGTSGTDTQYF.